The next 4 T cell receptor beta chains were all read from a single sample in a study of vaccination and CD4 T cells after COVID-19. The antigens these receptors bind are not known. Cultured CD4+ T cell DNA underwent sequencing with the Oncomine TCR Beta short-read assay. TCRdb reprocessed the PCR reads with MiXCR, giving one entry per CDR3 protein. The sample carries around 17,000 distinct CDR3 sequences, 47% recorded once. Time point noted: late sampling 161 to 241 days after vaccination in a few convalescent patients. Treatment here: roughly 11-day PBMC culture with coronavirus spike peptide pools or control peptides (ViraFEST assay). Here the sequenced sample was CD4+ T cells from blood, cultured in vitro, taken about 7 months after SARS-CoV-2 vaccination. Every receptor here comes from a human donor who had recovered from COVID-19.

This chain uses TRBV20-1 with TRBJ2-3, with D possibly being TRBD1 or TRBD2 (5 bases each). The germline CDR1 and CDR2 sequences are DFQATT and SNEGSKA (reference sequence). Deletions cut 3 bases from V and 2 bases from J, with 18 bases between. This CDR3 comprises 16 residues. The CDR3 DNA reads as TGCAGTGCTAGGCTCGGAGTTGAGGGGATCACAGATACGCAGTATTTT. It encodes CSARLGVEGITDTQYF.

The rearrangement joins TRBV20-1 to TRBJ2-3, with TRBD2 identical over 11 bases. V trimming: 4 bases; J trimming: 2 bases; junction bases outside the gene matches: 5. The CDR3 is made up of 15 amino acids. In germline, CDR1 is DFQATT, CDR2 SNEGSKA (reference sequence). Here the CDR3 DNA reads TGCAGTGCTAAAACTAGCGGGGGATACACAGATACGCAGTATTTT. Encoded protein: CSAKTSGGYTDTQYF.

The chain links TRBV7-9 to TRBJ2-1; 7 positions match TRBD1. Germline-derived CDR1 and CDR2 are SEHNR and FQNEAQ (reference sequence). The ends lost 10 bases at V and 3 bases at J; junction bases unmatched: 12. This CDR3 is 15 amino acids long. The CDR3 loop reads CATVRWTGGYNEQFF. Written as DNA, the CDR3 is TGTGCCACCGTGCGTTGGACAGGAGGCTACAATGAGCAGTTCTTC.

The rearrangement links TRBV4-2 to TRBJ2-5, with 10 bases fitting TRBD1. This CDR3 has 14 residues. The junction had 3 bases not matched to a gene; V was cut back by 3 bases and J by 5 bases. CDR1 is LGHNA, CDR2 YNFKEQ, per germline. CDR3 amino acids: CASSQGQGWETQYF. CDR3 nucleotides: TGTGCCAGCAGCCAGGGACAGGGGTGGGAGACCCAGTACTTC.